One sample yielded the 18 T cell receptor beta chains listed below, sequenced in a study of shared clonotypes between healthy human individuals. Sequencing used immunoSEQ multiplex PCR; TCRdb keeps in-frame clones, though not all of them. The data show a few million clones, approximately 94% seen once. The sequenced sample was naive CD4+ T cells sorted from blood. Subset defined: CD45RA+ positively selected. These receptors were obtained from a man aged 18 to 29 in good health.

The gene calls are TRBV18 and TRBJ2-3; TRBD2 matches at 16 bases. V dropped 4 bases and J dropped 4; count of bases not matched to a gene: 5. The germline CDR1 and CDR2 sequences are KGHSH and LQKENI. This CDR3 comprises 17 residues. In DNA, the CDR3 is TGTGCCAGCTCACTTGGGACTAGCGGGAGGGCCGCAGATACGCAGTATTTT. It specifies CASSLGTSGRAADTQYF.

This chain joins TRBV6-1 and TRBJ1-3; D gene ambiguous. The CDR3 has 14 residues. CDR1 and CDR2 (germline): MNHNS, SASEGT. V gave up 2 bases and J gave up 2 bases, with 7 bases separating them. In DNA form, the CDR3 reads TGTGCCAGCAGTGAATTCACGGCTGGAAACACCATATATTTT. It translates to CASSEFTAGNTIYF.

The CDR3 sequence is CSVHRGNTEAFF. The DNA for the CDR3 is TGCAGCGTTCACAGGGGGAACACTGAAGCTTTCTTT. This chain uses TRBV29-1 with TRBJ1-1; 7 positions match TRBD1. The CDR3 consists of 12 residues. The germline V gene has CDR1 SQVTM and CDR2 ANQGSEA. Trimming at V came to 5 bases and at J to 1 base, leaving 1 base not matched to a gene.

Details on this clone: The same CDR3 is also encoded by other DNA sequences in this sample. The chain couples TRBV2 to TRBJ1-5, with D maybe TRBD1 (5 bases). The CDR3 covers 14 residues. Germline values: CDR1 SNHLY, CDR2 FYNNEI. V was shortened by 2 bases and J by 4 bases, with 9 bases between the two germline ends. Here the CDR3 DNA reads TGTGCCAGCAGTGAACAGGGAGGAAATCAGCCCCAGCATTTT. Its translation is CASSEQGGNQPQHF.

Note on this clone: Other DNA sequences within the sample encode an identical CDR3. The V call is TRBV4-1, the J call TRBJ1-6; 7 bases match TRBD1. Germline trimming cut 5 bases from V and 7 bases from J; bases unmatched to any gene: 5. The germline V gene has CDR1 MGHRA and CDR2 YSYEKL. This CDR3 is built from 14 residues. The CDR3 DNA reads TGCGCCAGCAGCGCGGGACAGCAAAATTCACCCCTCCACTTT. Protein product: CASSAGQQNSPLHF.

V usage is TRBV12-5 and J usage is TRBJ2-7, with D uncertain. Germline loops: CDR1 LGHNT, CDR2 FRNRAP. The V end was cut by 2 bases, the J end by 3 bases, with 14 bases between. This CDR3 contains 15 residues. The chain's CDR3 is CASGLSRLPNYEQYF. For the CDR3, the DNA is TGTGCTAGTGGTTTGAGCAGACTCCCCAACTACGAGCAGTACTTC.

In DNA form, the CDR3 reads TGTGCCTCCTGGCCAGGGGTGATGAACACTGAAGCTTTCTTT. Translation gives CASWPGVMNTEAFF. This chain connects TRBV6-5 to TRBJ1-1, with a weak D call TRBD1 (6 bases). This CDR3 has 14 amino acids. Trimming removed 11 bases from V and 0 bases from J, with 16 bases in between. The V gene's germline CDR1 is MNHEY and CDR2 SVGAGI.

This chain links TRBV30 with TRBJ1-2; D unresolved. Germline CDR1 reads GTSNPN; CDR2 reads SVGIG (reference sequence). The CDR3 has 11 residues. V was trimmed by 1 base and J by 14 bases, leaving 14 bases between them. CDR3 coding DNA: TGTGCCTGGAGTGCGGCCGGGAACAGAACCTTC. As protein: CAWSAAGNRTF. Filled out from reference TRBV30 and TRBJ1-2, the complete variable domain reads SQTIHQWPATLVQPVGSPLSLECTVEGTSNPNLYWYRQAAGRGLQLLFYSVGIGQISSEVPQNLSASRPQDRQFILSSKKLLLSDSGFYLCAWSAAGNRTFGSGTRLTVV.

This clone was counted only a few times. The chain couples TRBV5-1 to TRBJ2-7; D is perhaps TRBD2 (6 bases). V lost 0 bases, J lost 2 bases, and 9 bases lay in between. The CDR3 is 14 amino acids. The V gene's germline CDR1 is SGHRS and CDR2 YFSETQ. The CDR3 DNA is TGCGCCAGCAGCTTGGGGGGGGTCCCCTACGAGCAGTACTTC. This translates into CASSLGGVPYEQYF.

The rearrangement joins TRBV10-3 to TRBJ2-7; 9 bases map to TRBD2. This CDR3 spans 16 amino acids. V lost 3 bases to trimming and J lost 1 base; unmatched junction nucleotides: 7. Germline V gene sequence: CDR1 ENHRY, CDR2 SYGVKD. CDR3 sequence (DNA): TGTGCCATCAGTGAAAATCCAGCGGGAGGATCCTACGAGCAGTACTTC. Translated, it gives CAISENPAGGSYEQYF.

The chain employs TRBV4-1 and TRBJ2-1; 10 nucleotides match TRBD2. This CDR3 has 16 residues. CDR1 and CDR2 from the germline V gene are MGHRA and YSYEKL. J lost 0 bases, V lost 7 bases, and 6 bases had no gene match. The CDR3, as DNA: TGCGCCAGCAAGGGACTAGCGTTAAACTCCTACAATGAGCAGTTCTTC. Protein product: CASKGLALNSYNEQFF.

A single count supports this clone. This chain links TRBV7-6 with TRBJ1-4; unclear D gene. Germline V lookup: CDR1 SGHVS, CDR2 FNYEAQ. Trimming cost V 5 bases and J 7 bases, with 20 bases left between them. This CDR3 has 16 amino acids. The CDR3 DNA sequence: TGTGCCAGCAGCCTGCTCGGGTCGGGTTCGGGTGAAAAACTGTTTTTT. It specifies CASSLLGSGSGEKLFF.

This sequence joins TRBV19 and TRBJ1-5; possibly TRBD1 for D (6 bases). This CDR3 is 14 amino acids long. Trimming shortened V by 6 bases and J by 6 bases, and 15 bases separated the two germline ends. Per germline, CDR1 LNHDA and CDR2 SQIVND (reference sequence). The CDR3: CASSPLGGGQPQHF. DNA for the CDR3: TGTGCCAGTAGCCCCCTAGGGGGGGGTCAGCCCCAGCATTTT.

On this clone itself: Within the sample, other DNA sequences also encode this same CDR3. This chain uses TRBV2 with TRBJ1-5, with 8 nucleotides matching TRBD1. V lost 5 bases, J lost 6 bases, and 6 bases stayed unmatched. The germline V gene encodes CDR1 SNHLY and CDR2 FYNNEI. The CDR3 spans 14 residues. This CDR3 reads CASSQTGGGQPQHF. The DNA of the CDR3 is TGTGCCAGCAGTCAAACAGGGGGAGGTCAGCCCCAGCATTTT.

The chain employs TRBV4-1 and TRBJ2-7; the match to TRBD2 covers 9 bases. Germline CDR1 is MGHRA and CDR2 is YSYEKL. V shed 0 bases, J shed 5 bases, and the junction held 11 bases outside the gene matches. The length of the CDR3 is 17 residues. The CDR3 sequence: CASSQDWGAGGIDEQYF. CDR3 sequence (DNA): TGCGCCAGCAGCCAAGATTGGGGAGCGGGAGGAATTGACGAGCAGTACTTC.

The rearrangement joins TRBV7-2 to TRBJ1-3; 9 bases map to TRBD1. Trimming removed 5 bases from V and 2 bases from J; junction bases left unmatched: 4. Germline-derived CDR1 and CDR2 are SGHTA and FQGNSA. The length of the CDR3 is 15 residues. The chain's CDR3 is CASSPQGAAGNTIYF. The CDR3 nucleotides are TGTGCCAGCAGCCCACAGGGGGCGGCTGGAAACACCATATATTTT.

This chain connects TRBV10-3 to TRBJ1-2; no clear D gene. Germline CDR1 is ENHRY and CDR2 is SYGVKD. With 10 bases removed from V and 3 bases from J, the gap between germline ends came to 15 bases. CDR3 length: 13 amino acids. This CDR3 is CATQPTVDYGYTF. In DNA form, the CDR3 reads TGTGCCACCCAACCAACAGTGGACTATGGCTACACCTTC.

The V call is TRBV5-1, the J call TRBJ2-5, with 13 bases fitting TRBD2. There are 17 residues in the CDR3. Trimming cost V 4 bases and J 5 bases; bases outside gene matches: 11. From germline, CDR1 is SGHRS and CDR2 YFSETQ. The CDR3 sequence: CASSPGLAGLPGETQYF. In DNA form, the CDR3 reads TGCGCCAGCAGCCCGGGACTAGCGGGATTACCGGGGGAGACCCAGTACTTC.